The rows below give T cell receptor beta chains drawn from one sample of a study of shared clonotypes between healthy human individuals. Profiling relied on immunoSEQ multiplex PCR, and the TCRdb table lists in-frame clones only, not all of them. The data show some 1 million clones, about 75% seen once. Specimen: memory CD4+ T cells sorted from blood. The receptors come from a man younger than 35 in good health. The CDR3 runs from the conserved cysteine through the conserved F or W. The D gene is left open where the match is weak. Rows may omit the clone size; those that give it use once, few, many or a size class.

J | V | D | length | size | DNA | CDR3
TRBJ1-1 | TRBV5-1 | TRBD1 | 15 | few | TGCGCCAGCAGCTCGGGGACAGGGGAGGGCACTGAAGCTTTCTTT | CASSSGTGEGTEAFF
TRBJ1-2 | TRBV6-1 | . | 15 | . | TGTGCCAGCAGTTTGGACGGGACTAAGCGGGATGGCTACACCTTC | CASSLDGTKRDGYTF
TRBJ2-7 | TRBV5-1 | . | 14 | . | TGCGCCAGCAGCGGAGATGGGGGAACCTACGAGCAGTACTTC | CASSGDGGTYEQYF
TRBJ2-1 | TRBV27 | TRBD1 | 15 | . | TGTGCCAGCAAGCAGGGGGCGAGCTCCTACAATGAGCAGTTCTTC | CASKQGASSYNEQFF
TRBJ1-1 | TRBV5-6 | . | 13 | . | TGTGCCAGCAGCGGCGACAAGAACACTGAAGCTTTCTTT | CASSGDKNTEAFF
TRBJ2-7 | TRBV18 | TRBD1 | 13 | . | TGTGCCAGCTCACCACACAGGGGTTACGAGCAGTACTTC | CASSPHRGYEQYF
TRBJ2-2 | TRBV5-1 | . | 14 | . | TGCGCCAGCAGCTTGGCCCCAGGGACCGGGGAGCTGTTTTTT | CASSLAPGTGELFF
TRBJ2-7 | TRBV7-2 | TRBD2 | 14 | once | TGTGCCAGCAACATAGCGGGAGCCGTCAGGGAGCAGTACTTC | CASNIAGAVREQYF
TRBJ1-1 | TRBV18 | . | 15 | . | TGTGCCAGCTCACCCCAGTCAGGGGTTAACACTGAAGCTTTCTTT | CASSPQSGVNTEAFF
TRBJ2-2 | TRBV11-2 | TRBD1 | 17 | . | TGTGCCAGCAGCTTAGTCGGCCGACAGGGGGGCACCGGGGAGCTGTTTTTT | CASSLVGRQGGTGELFF
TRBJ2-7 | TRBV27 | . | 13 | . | TGTGCCAGCAGTCCGGGGCTAGGGTACGAGCAGTACTTC | CASSPGLGYEQYF
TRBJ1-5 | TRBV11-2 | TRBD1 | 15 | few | TGTGCCAGCAGCTTAGACACAGGGGGCAATCAGCCCCAGCATTTT | CASSLDTGGNQPQHF
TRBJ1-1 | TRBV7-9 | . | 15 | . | TGTGCCAGCAGCTTAGGAGGGTCGGAGAACACTGAAGCTTTCTTT | CASSLGGSENTEAFF
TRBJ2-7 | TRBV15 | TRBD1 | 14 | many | TGTGCCACCAGCAGAGGGGACAGGGCCTACGAGCAGTACTTC | CATSRGDRAYEQYF
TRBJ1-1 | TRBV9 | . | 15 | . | TGTGCCAGCAGCGCGGCGGGTGGGGTTGGCACTGAAGCTTTCTTT | CASSAAGGVGTEAFF
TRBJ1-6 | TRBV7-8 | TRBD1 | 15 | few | TGTGCCAGCAGCTATTCACAGGGGCCGAATTCACCCCTCCACTTT | CASSYSQGPNSPLHF
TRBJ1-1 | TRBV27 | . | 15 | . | TGTGCCAGCAGCCCTAGGGCCAGGAGGGACACTGAAGCTTTCTTT | CASSPRARRDTEAFF
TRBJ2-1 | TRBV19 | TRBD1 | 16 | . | TGTGCCAGTAGTAGCTTCGACAGGGGTCTTTACAATGAGCAGTTCTTC | CASSSFDRGLYNEQFF
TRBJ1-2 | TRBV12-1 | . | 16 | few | TGTGCCAGCAGCTTTGCTGCGGGACAGGTCTACTATGGCTACACCTTC | CASSFAAGQVYYGYTF
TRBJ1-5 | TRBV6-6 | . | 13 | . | TGTGCCAGCAGGTCGGGCCTCAATCAGCCCCAGCATTTT | CASRSGLNQPQHF
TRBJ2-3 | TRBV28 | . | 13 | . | TGTGCCAGCAAGACGGGGAACACAGATACGCAGTATTTT | CASKTGNTDTQYF
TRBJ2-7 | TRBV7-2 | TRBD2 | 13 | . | TGTGCCGGGTCCAGGGGACTAGCAGGCGAGCAGTACTTC | CAGSRGLAGEQYF
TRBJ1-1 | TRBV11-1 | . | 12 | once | TGTGCCAGCAGCTTACACAGCACTGAAGCTTTCTTT | CASSLHSTEAFF
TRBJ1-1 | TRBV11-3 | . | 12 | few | TGTGCCAGCAGCTTATCCGACACTGAAGCTTTCTTT | CASSLSDTEAFF
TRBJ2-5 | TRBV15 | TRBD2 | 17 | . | TGTGCCACCAGCGGGGGAGGGTTAGCGGGAGGCCAAGAGACCCAGTACTTC | CATSGGGLAGGQETQYF
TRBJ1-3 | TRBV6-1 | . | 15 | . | TGTGCCAGCAGTGAGGAGGGGTGGCCTGGAAACACCATATATTTT | CASSEEGWPGNTIYF
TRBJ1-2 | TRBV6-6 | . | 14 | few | TGTGCCAGCACCACCAGGGGTGGAGACTATGGCTACACCTTC | CASTTRGGDYGYTF
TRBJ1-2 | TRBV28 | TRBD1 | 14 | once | TGTGCCAGCAGTTCGACGACAGGGGGTATCGGCTACACCTTC | CASSSTTGGIGYTF
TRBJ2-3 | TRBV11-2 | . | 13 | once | TGTGCCAGCAGCTTAACGACCCAGGATACGCAGTATTTT | CASSLTTQDTQYF
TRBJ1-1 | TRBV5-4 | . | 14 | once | TGTGCCAGCAGCCCCGCCGGGGGTAGCACTGAAGCTTTCTTT | CASSPAGGSTEAFF
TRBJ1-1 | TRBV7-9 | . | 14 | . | TGTGCCAGCAGCTCTTGGGACGGGAACACTGAAGCTTTCTTT | CASSSWDGNTEAFF
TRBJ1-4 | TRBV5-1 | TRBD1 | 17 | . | TGCGCCAGCAGCCAGGGGACAGGGCAACGAACTAATGAAAAACTGTTTTTT | CASSQGTGQRTNEKLFF
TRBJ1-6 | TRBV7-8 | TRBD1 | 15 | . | TGTGCCAGCAGCCCTGGGACAGGGGATAATTCACCCCTCCACTTT | CASSPGTGDNSPLHF
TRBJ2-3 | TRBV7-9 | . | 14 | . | TGTGCCAGCAGCTTTGAGGGCTTAACAGATACGCAGTATTTT | CASSFEGLTDTQYF
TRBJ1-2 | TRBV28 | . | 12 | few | TGTGCCAGCAGGAAGACTCTCCTGGGCTACACCTTC | CASRKTLLGYTF
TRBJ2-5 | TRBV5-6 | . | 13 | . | TGTGCCAGCAGCCATCCTAGCGTTGGGACCCAGTACTTC | CASSHPSVGTQYF
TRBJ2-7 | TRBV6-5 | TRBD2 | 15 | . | TGTGCCAGCACCGACCGATCTAGCGGGGGATACGAGCAGTACTTC | CASTDRSSGGYEQYF
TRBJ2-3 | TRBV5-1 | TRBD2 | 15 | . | TGCGCCAGCAGCCCTCTCAGCGGGAGCATGGATACGCAGTATTTT | CASSPLSGSMDTQYF
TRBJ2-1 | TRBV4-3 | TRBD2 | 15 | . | TGCGCCAGCAGCCTCGGACTAGCGGGATCCGGTGAGCAGTTCTTC | CASSLGLAGSGEQFF
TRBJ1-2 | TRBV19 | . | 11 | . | TGTGCCAGTAGTAACGGACGCGGCTACACCTTC | CASSNGRGYTF
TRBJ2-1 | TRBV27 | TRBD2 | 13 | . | TGTGCCAGCAGTTCCCGGGGGGGGAATGAGCAGTTCTTC | CASSSRGGNEQFF
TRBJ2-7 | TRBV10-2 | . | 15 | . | TGCGCCAGCAGTCGGGCGGGAACCCTGAGTTACGAGCAGTACTTC | CASSRAGTLSYEQYF
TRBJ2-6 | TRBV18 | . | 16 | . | TGTGCCAGCTCTCCGACAGTTCTCTCTGGGGCCAACGTCCTGACTTTC | CASSPTVLSGANVLTF
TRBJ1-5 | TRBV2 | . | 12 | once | TGTGCCAGCTCATCGATAAATCAGCCCCAGCATTTT | CASSSINQPQHF
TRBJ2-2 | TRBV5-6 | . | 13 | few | TGTGCCAGCAGCCGGGGCTCGCGATGGGAGCTGTTTTTT | CASSRGSRWELFF
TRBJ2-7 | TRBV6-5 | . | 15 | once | TGTGCCAGCAGTTACTTCGTATCCCTCGTGTACGAGCAGTACTTC | CASSYFVSLVYEQYF
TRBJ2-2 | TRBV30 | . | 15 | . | TGTGCCTGGAGTGCCGGGAGAATCAACACCGGGGAGCTGTTTTTT | CAWSAGRINTGELFF
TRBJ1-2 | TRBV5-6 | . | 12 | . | TGTGCCAGCAGCTTGCCTGCGGGGAACTACACCTTC | CASSLPAGNYTF
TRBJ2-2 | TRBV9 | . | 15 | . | TGTGCCAGCAGCTCCCTCAGAGGAAACACCGGGGAGCTGTTTTTT | CASSSLRGNTGELFF
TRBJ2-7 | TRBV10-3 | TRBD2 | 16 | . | TGTGCCATCAGTTCCGCGACTAGCGGAGGCTCCTACGAGCAGTACTTC | CAISSATSGGSYEQYF
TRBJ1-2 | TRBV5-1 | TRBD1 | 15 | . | TGCGCCAGCAGCTTGGATCGGGACAGGTCCGGAGGCTACACCTTC | CASSLDRDRSGGYTF
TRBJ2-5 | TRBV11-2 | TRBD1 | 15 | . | TGTGCCAGCAGCCGTCTCGGACAGGGGAAAGAGACCCAGTACTTC | CASSRLGQGKETQYF
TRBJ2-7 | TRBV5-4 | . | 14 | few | TGTGCCAGCAGCTTAGGCGGGGACCTCTACGAGCAGTACTTC | CASSLGGDLYEQYF